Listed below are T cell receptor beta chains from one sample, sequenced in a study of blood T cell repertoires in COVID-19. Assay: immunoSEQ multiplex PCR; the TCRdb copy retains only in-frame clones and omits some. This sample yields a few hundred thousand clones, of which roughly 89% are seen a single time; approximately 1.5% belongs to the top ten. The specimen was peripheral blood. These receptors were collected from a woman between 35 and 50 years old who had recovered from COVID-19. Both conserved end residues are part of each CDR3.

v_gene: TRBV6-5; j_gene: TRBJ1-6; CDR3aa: CASSTQGSPLHF
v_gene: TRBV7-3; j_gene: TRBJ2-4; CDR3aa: CASSSNQGNIQYF
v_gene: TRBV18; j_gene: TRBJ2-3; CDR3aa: CASSPRGTSSTDTQYF
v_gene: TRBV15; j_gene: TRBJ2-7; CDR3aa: CATSRGGKGYEQYF
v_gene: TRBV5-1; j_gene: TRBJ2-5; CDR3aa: CASSLLSEETQYF
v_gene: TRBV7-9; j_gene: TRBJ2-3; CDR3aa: CASWGAGATDTQYF
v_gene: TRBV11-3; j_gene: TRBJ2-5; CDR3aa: CASSQSRGQETQYF
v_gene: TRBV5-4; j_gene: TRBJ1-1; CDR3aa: CASNRGEANTEAFF
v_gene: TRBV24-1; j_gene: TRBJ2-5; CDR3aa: CATSDPREGETQYF
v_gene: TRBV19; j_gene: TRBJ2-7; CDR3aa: CASSGTGRQGGRYEQYF
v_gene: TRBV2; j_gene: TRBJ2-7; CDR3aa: CASRETVGEQYF
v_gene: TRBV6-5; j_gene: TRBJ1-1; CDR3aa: CASRGDRGHTEAFF
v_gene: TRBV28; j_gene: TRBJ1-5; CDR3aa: CASLNSNQPQHF
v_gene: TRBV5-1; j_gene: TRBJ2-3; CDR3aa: CASSLGQGGPTDTQYF
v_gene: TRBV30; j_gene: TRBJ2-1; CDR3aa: CAWSATSANEQFF
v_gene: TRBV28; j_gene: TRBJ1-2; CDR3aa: CASSLAGIYGYTF
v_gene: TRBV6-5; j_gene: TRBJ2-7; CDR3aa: CASSETGDHYEQYF
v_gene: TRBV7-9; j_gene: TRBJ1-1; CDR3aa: CASSLSYRPLTEAFF
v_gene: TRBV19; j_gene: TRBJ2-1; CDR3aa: CASSISGSAYNEQFF
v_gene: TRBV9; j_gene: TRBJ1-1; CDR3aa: CASSVAVNYNTEAFF
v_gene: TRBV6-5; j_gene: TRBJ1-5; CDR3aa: CASRGDRAFNQPQHF
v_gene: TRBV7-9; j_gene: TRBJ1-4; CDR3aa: CASSPLGNLGELFF
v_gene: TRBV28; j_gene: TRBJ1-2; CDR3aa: CASSPPQGTYGYTF
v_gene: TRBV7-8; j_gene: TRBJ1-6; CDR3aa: CASSRRDSNSPLHF
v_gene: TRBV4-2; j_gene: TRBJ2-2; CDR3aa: CASSQGTGTGAAGELFF
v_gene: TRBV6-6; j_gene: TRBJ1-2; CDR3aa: CASGNRESNYGYTF
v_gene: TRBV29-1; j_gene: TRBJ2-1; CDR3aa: CSVLGLAGALFSYNEQFF
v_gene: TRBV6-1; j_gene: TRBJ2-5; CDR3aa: CASSEGPLGLAGGRAYF
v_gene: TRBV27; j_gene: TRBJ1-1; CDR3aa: CASSRTSTGQNTEAFF
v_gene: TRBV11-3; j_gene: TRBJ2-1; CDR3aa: CASSFLSGGANEQFF
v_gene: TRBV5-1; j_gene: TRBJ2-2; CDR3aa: CASSLGGLTGELFF
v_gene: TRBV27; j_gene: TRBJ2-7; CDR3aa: CATRGQGTYEQYF
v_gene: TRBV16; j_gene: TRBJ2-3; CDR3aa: CASSQRTSGGLTDTQYF
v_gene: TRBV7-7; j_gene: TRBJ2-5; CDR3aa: CASRRLAGVQETQYF
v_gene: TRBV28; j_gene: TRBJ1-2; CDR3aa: CASRGQPTANYGYTF
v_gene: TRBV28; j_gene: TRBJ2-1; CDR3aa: CASQGTYNEQFF
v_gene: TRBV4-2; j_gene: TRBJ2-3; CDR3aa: CASSQVSGGTDTQYF
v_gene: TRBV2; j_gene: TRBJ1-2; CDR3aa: CASSTGGAYGYTF
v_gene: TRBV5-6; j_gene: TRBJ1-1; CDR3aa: CASSSAVHIPRGNTEAFF
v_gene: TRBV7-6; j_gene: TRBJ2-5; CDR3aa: CASSLNIHWTGSRVGQETQYF
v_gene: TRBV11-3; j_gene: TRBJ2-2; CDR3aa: CASSGTGMVTGELFF
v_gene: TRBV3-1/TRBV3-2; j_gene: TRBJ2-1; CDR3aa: CASSQGPLPSYNEQFF
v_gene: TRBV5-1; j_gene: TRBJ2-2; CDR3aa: CASSLQGPSNTGELFF
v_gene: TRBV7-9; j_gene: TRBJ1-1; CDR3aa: CASSTGQEAFF
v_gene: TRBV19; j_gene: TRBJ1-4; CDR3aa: CASQDRPATNEKLFF
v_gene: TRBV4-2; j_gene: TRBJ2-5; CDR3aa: CASSQGGGKYQETQYF
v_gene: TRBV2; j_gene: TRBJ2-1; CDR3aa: CASSEAGRGAEQFF
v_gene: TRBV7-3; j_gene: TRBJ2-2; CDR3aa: CASSFQGPGELFF
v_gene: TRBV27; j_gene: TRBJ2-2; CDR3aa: CASGGNANTGELFF
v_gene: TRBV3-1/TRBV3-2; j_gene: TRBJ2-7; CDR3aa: CASSQDYGEQYF
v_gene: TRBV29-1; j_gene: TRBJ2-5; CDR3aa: CSAEQGRETQYF
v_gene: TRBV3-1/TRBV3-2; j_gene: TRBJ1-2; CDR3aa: CASSREVGVLGYTF
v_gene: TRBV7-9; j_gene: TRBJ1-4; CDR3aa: CASSMDRGVSEKLFF
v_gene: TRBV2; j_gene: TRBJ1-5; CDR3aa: CASSERTEHQPQHF
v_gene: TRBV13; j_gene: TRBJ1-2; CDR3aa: CASSSAAFGDGYTF
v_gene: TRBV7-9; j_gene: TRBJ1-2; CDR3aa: CASSAGTANPYGYTF
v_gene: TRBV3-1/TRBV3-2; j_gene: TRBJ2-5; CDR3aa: CASSQVAGNSGGQRETQYF
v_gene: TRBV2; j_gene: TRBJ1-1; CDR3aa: CASRRTESEAEAFF
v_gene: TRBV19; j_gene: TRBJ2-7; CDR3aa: CASSFAGTANSYEQYF